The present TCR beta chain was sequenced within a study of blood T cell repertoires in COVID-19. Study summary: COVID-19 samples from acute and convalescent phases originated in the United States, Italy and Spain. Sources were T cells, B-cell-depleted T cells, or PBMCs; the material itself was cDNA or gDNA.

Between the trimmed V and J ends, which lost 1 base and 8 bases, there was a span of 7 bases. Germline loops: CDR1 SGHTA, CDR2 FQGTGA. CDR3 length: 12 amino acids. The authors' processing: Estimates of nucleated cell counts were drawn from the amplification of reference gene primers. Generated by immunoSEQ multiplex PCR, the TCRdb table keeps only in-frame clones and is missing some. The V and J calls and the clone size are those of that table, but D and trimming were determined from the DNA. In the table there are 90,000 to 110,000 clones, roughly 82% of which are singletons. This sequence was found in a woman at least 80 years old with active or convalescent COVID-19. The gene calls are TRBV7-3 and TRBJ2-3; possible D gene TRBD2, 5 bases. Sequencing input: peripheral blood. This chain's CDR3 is CASSLNRGTQYF. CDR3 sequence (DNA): TGTGCCAGCAGCTTAAATCGGGGTACGCAGTATTTT. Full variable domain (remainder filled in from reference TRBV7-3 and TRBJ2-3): GAGVSQTPSNKVTEKGKYVELRCDPISGHTALYWYRQSLGQGPEFLIYFQGTGAADDSGLPNDRFFAVRPEGSVSTLKIQRTERGDSAVYLCASSLNRGTQYFGPGTRLTVL.